The 26 T cell receptor gamma chains in this list originate from one sample, sequenced in a study of gamma delta lymphoproliferative disorders and STAT genes. With CATT, TCRdb re-called clones from the multiplex PCR reads. Among roughly 4,500 gamma-chain clones listed, roughly 7.9% were seen once. Genomic DNA from isolated PBMCs served as the sequencing template. The sample taken for sequencing was blood. Source of these receptors: a human donor in good health.

Turning to this clone: No DNA is shown, since the ends of the CDR3 on it are uncertain; the CDR3 is the one TCRdb lists. A V gene of TRGV10 was called, but no J gene was assigned. TRGV10 is reported as an ORF; its role is uncertain. The CDR3 is made up of 18 amino acids, end residues included. The CDR3: CAAWGIIIRNSLAVEQHF.

Judged by abundance, this clone is medium-sized (0.01 to 0.1%). The CDR3 bases are TGTGCCACCTGGGACCTTGATTATAAGAAACTCTTT. This translates into CATWDLDYKKLF. The J gene is TRGJ1 or TRGJ2, the V gene TRGV3. TCRdb supplies no J gene; here it was assigned by aligning the nucleotide sequence to germline. V trimming: 3 bases; J trimming: 5 bases; junction bases outside the gene matches: 4. CDR1 is VTNTFY, CDR2 YDVSTARD, per germline (reference sequence). This CDR3 comprises 12 residues.

By proportion, this clone is medium-sized. The chain combines TRGV5 with TRGJ1 or TRGJ2. TCRdb offers no J gene call, so here the DNA was matched to germline to obtain one. Per the germline V gene, CDR1 is VINAFY and CDR2 is YDVSNSKD. V dropped 0 bases and J dropped 5; count of bases not matched to a gene: 4. This CDR3 has 13 amino acids. The chain's CDR3 is CATWDRPHYKKLF. CDR3 in DNA: TGTGCCACCTGGGACAGGCCCCATTATAAGAAACTCTTT.

This clone is termed medium-sized. The J gene is TRGJ1 or TRGJ2, the V gene TRGV3. Here the J gene came from matching the DNA to germline, since TCRdb omits it. The CDR3 has 13 residues. J was trimmed by 3 bases and V by 3 bases; bases with no gene match: 5. The germline V gene has CDR1 VTNTFY and CDR2 YDVSTARD (reference sequence). The CDR3 sequence: CATWDVIYYKKLF. The DNA for the CDR3 is TGTGCCACCTGGGACGTAATTTATTATAAGAAACTCTTT.

Relative to its sample, this clone is medium-sized. The V and J genes are TRGV10 and TRGJ1 or TRGJ2. TCRdb carries no J gene annotation; the J gene was assigned here by matching the DNA with germline. TRGV10 is placed among ORFs of uncertain function. The J segment lost 0 bases and the V segment lost 8 bases, leaving 8 bases of the junction unmatched. The CDR3 loop spans 14 amino acids. The CDR3 loop reads CAAWANMNYYKKLF. The DNA of the CDR3 is TGTGCTGCGTGGGCTAACATGAATTATTATAAGAAACTCTTT.

The chain has TRGV11 and TRGJP2. Germline matching of the DNA provided the J gene here, since TCRdb leaves it blank. TRGV11 is classed as an ORF, of uncertain function. The CDR3 consists of 10 residues. V lost 12 bases, J lost 8 bases, and 3 bases stayed unmatched. The DNA for the CDR3 is TGTGCCTGCGGCGATTGGATCAAGACGTTT. Translation gives CACGDWIKTF.

By share, this clone counts as medium-sized. This sequence joins TRGV2 and TRGJ1 or TRGJ2. Since TCRdb gives no J gene, matching the DNA to germline was used here to assign it. Unmatched junction bases numbered 5, after V lost 0 bases and J lost 3 bases. CDR3 length equals 14 residues. Germline CDR1 and CDR2: EGSNGY and YDSYNSKV. The chain's CDR3 is CATWDGSFYYKKLF. The CDR3 bases are TGTGCCACCTGGGACGGGTCCTTTTATTATAAGAAACTCTTT.

This clone is medium-sized (0.01 to 0.1%) by share. The chain recombines TRGV10 with TRGJP1. Germline matching of the DNA provided the J gene here, since TCRdb leaves it blank. TRGV10 is sorted into the ORF group, with uncertain function. Trimming at V came to 8 bases and at J to 6 bases, leaving 7 bases not matched to a gene. The CDR3 runs to 13 residues. The CDR3 nucleotides read TGTGCTGCGTGGCCAGCTGCTGGTTGGTTCAAGATATTT. This codes for CAAWPAAGWFKIF.

By share of the sample, this clone is medium-sized. The same CDR3 also results from other DNA sequences found in this sample. J is TRGJP1 and V is TRGV10. No J gene was available from TCRdb, and it was assigned here by a germline match of the DNA. TRGV10 is an ORF, and what it does is uncertain. The CDR3 is made up of 14 amino acids. V trimming: 8 bases; J trimming: 2 bases; junction bases outside the gene matches: 6. CDR3 DNA sequence: TGTGCTGCGTGGGATTACACCACTGGTTGGTTCAAGATATTT. Its protein is CAAWDYTTGWFKIF.

Sample share makes this clone medium-sized. This chain uses TRGV8 with TRGJP. TCRdb offers no J gene call, so here the DNA was matched to germline to obtain one. This CDR3 region has 17 residues. Germline V lookup: CDR1 VENAVY, CDR2 YDSYNSRV. The J segment lost 7 bases and the V segment lost 6 bases, leaving 12 bases of the junction unmatched. The CDR3 sequence is CATWTREGELGKKIKVF. DNA for the CDR3: TGTGCCACCTGGACCAGGGAGGGGGAGTTGGGCAAAAAAATCAAGGTATTT.

This clone qualifies as medium-sized. The gene calls are TRGV8 and TRGJP2. The J gene comes from matching the DNA to germline here; TCRdb lacks it. Per germline, CDR1 VENAVY and CDR2 YDSYNSRV. V was pared by 2 bases and J by 7 bases, with 16 bases of the junction left unmatched. The CDR3 sequence is 17 residues long. The CDR3 DNA follows: TGTGCCACCTGGGATAAGGTGAGGCCCATTAATGATTGGATCAAGACGTTT. This translates into CATWDKVRPINDWIKTF.

Note on this clone: The DNA is omitted, as the CDR3 cannot be located on it reliably, and the CDR3 follows TCRdb's listing. No J gene was assigned, while the V gene was called as TRGV10. Being an ORF, TRGV10 has a function that is uncertain. The CDR3 adds up to 17 amino acids, both ends counted. CDR3 sequence: CAATLIIRNSLAVEQHF.

This clone came up many times. The chain recombines TRGV8 with TRGJ1 or TRGJ2. As TCRdb names no J gene, one was assigned here on the basis of a DNA match to germline. Germline V gives CDR1 VENAVY, CDR2 YDSYNSRV. This CDR3 is 16 amino acids long. J was trimmed by 2 bases and V by 1 base; bases with no gene match: 11. The DNA for the CDR3 is TGTGCCACCTGGGATAGAATGCAGACTTATTATTATAAGAAACTCTTT. Its protein is CATWDRMQTYYYKKLF.

This clone was detected many times. V usage is TRGV2 and J usage is TRGJ1 or TRGJ2. TCRdb lists no J gene, so it was determined here by aligning the DNA to germline. Trimming took 0 bases from V and 5 from J; bases not matched to a gene: 7. The CDR3 runs 14 residues. The germline gives CDR1 EGSNGY, CDR2 YDSYNSKV. CDR3 residues: CATWDGRVNYKKLF. In nucleotides, the CDR3 is TGTGCCACCTGGGACGGGCGCGTTAATTATAAGAAACTCTTT.

In its sample, this clone ranks as medium-sized. This chain uses TRGV8 with TRGJP1. Since TCRdb gives no J gene, matching the DNA to germline was used here to assign it. Germline-derived CDR1 and CDR2 are VENAVY and YDSYNSRV. V dropped 4 bases and J dropped 6; count of bases not matched to a gene: 5. The CDR3 contains 13 residues. CDR3 residues: CATWEASGWFKIF. The CDR3 region has the DNA TGTGCCACCTGGGAGGCATCTGGTTGGTTCAAGATATTT.

By sample share, this clone is medium-sized. Other DNA sequences in the same sample also yield this CDR3. V gene TRGV2 combines with J gene TRGJ1 or TRGJ2. Assignment of the J gene here rests on matching the DNA to germline, because TCRdb gives none. Germline CDR1 EGSNGY, CDR2 YDSYNSKV. CDR3 length: 13 amino acids. Trimming removed 1 base from V and 2 bases from J; junction bases left unmatched: 2. CDR3 in amino acids: CATWDGDYYKKLF. The CDR3 DNA sequence: TGTGCCACCTGGGACGGAGATTATTATAAGAAACTCTTT.

DNA of the CDR3: TGTGCCACCAGATACTTACTTGATTGGATCAAGACGTTT. Encoded protein: CATRYLLDWIKTF. J is TRGJP2 and V is TRGV2. No J gene was available from TCRdb, and it was assigned here by a germline match of the DNA. CDR3 length: 13 amino acids. In germline, CDR1 is EGSNGY, CDR2 YDSYNSKV. V was pared by 9 bases and J by 7 bases, with 11 bases of the junction left unmatched.

The J gene is TRGJ1 or TRGJ2, the V gene TRGV3. The J gene, left out of TCRdb, was set here by checking the DNA against germline. Unmatched junction bases numbered 10, after V lost 0 bases and J lost 8 bases. CDR3 length equals 14 residues. Germline CDR1 reads VTNTFY; CDR2 reads YDVSTARD (reference sequence). The DNA of the CDR3 is TGTGCCACCTGGGACAGGCCACTCGGGAATAAGAAACTCTTT. This encodes CATWDRPLGNKKLF.

This clone counts as medium-sized (0.01 to 0.1%). The chain uses TRGV5 and TRGJ1 or TRGJ2. The J gene was missing in TCRdb and was found by matching the end of the DNA to germline. Germline lookup yields CDR1 VINAFY and CDR2 YDVSNSKD. The V segment lost 1 base and the J segment 3 bases; nucleotides outside the gene matches: 9. This CDR3 region has 15 residues. The CDR3 region is CATWDSRITYYKKLF. CDR3 in DNA: TGTGCCACCTGGGACAGCCGAATTACTTATTATAAGAAACTCTTT.

By proportion, this clone is medium-sized. The V and J genes are TRGV2 and TRGJP1. The J gene, missing from TCRdb, was assigned here through DNA to germline matching. V lost 0 bases, J lost 14 bases, and 3 bases stayed unmatched. Germline CDR1 is EGSNGY and CDR2 is YDSYNSKV. The CDR3 has 11 residues. This chain's CDR3 is CATWDGLFKIF. The CDR3 DNA reads TGTGCCACCTGGGACGGGCTTTTCAAGATATTT.

By sample fraction, this clone is medium-sized. J is TRGJ1 or TRGJ2 and V is TRGV9. Here the J gene came from matching the DNA to germline, since TCRdb omits it. V shed 9 bases, J shed 2 bases, and the junction held 4 bases outside the gene matches. Germline V CDR1 and CDR2: GITISATS, ISYDGTV (reference sequence). The CDR3 loop spans 11 amino acids. CDR3 in DNA: TGTGCCTTGCATGATTATTATAAGAAACTCTTT. Protein sequence: CALHDYYKKLF.

This clone is medium-sized within its sample. The chain combines TRGV8 with TRGJ1 or TRGJ2. TCRdb records no J gene; here it was assigned by comparing the DNA to germline. In germline, CDR1 is VENAVY, CDR2 YDSYNSRV. V dropped 4 bases and J dropped 4; count of bases not matched to a gene: 7. The CDR3 covers 13 residues. The CDR3 reads CATWEGTYYKKLF. The CDR3 DNA reads TGTGCCACCTGGGAGGGGACCTATTATAAGAAACTCTTT.

This clone was seen at least ten times. The chain recombines TRGV5 with TRGJ1 or TRGJ2. The J gene is absent in TCRdb and was assigned here via DNA matching to germline. Germline CDR1 VINAFY, CDR2 YDVSNSKD. Unmatched junction bases numbered 8, after V lost 0 bases and J lost 9 bases. CDR3 length: 13 residues. Here the CDR3 DNA reads TGTGCCACCTGGGACAGGAACCCCCGTAAGAAACTCTTT. Translated, it gives CATWDRNPRKKLF.

This clone is termed medium-sized. Written as DNA, the CDR3 is TGTGCTGCGTGGGATCCGTCACGGCGAGTCTTGGAGAAACTCTTT. It encodes CAAWDPSRRVLEKLF. The rearrangement uses TRGV10 and TRGJ1 or TRGJ2. The J gene, not given by TCRdb, was assigned here from a germline match of the nucleotide sequence. TRGV10 is flagged as an ORF with uncertain function. V gave up 8 bases and J gave up 11 bases; unmatched junction bases: 22. This CDR3 has 15 residues.

This clone is termed medium-sized. The chain combines TRGV10 with TRGJ1 or TRGJ2. Germline matching of the DNA provided the J gene here, since TCRdb leaves it blank. TRGV10 is an ORF; its function is uncertain. The CDR3 length is 13 residues. The junction had 9 bases not matched to a gene; V was cut back by 8 bases and J by 4 bases. The CDR3 loop reads CAAWVWEYYKKLF. CDR3 in DNA: TGTGCTGCGTGGGTGTGGGAATATTATAAGAAACTCTTT.

Relative to its sample, this clone is medium-sized. Other DNA sequences of this sample code for an identical CDR3. The V and J genes are TRGV8 and TRGJ1 or TRGJ2. TCRdb supplies no J gene; here it was assigned by aligning the nucleotide sequence to germline. V gave up 4 bases and J gave up 3 bases; unmatched junction bases: 6. The CDR3 consists of 13 residues. The germline V gene encodes CDR1 VENAVY and CDR2 YDSYNSRV. The CDR3 spells CATWDPPYYKKLF. The CDR3 region has the DNA TGTGCCACCTGGGACCCTCCTTATTATAAGAAACTCTTT.